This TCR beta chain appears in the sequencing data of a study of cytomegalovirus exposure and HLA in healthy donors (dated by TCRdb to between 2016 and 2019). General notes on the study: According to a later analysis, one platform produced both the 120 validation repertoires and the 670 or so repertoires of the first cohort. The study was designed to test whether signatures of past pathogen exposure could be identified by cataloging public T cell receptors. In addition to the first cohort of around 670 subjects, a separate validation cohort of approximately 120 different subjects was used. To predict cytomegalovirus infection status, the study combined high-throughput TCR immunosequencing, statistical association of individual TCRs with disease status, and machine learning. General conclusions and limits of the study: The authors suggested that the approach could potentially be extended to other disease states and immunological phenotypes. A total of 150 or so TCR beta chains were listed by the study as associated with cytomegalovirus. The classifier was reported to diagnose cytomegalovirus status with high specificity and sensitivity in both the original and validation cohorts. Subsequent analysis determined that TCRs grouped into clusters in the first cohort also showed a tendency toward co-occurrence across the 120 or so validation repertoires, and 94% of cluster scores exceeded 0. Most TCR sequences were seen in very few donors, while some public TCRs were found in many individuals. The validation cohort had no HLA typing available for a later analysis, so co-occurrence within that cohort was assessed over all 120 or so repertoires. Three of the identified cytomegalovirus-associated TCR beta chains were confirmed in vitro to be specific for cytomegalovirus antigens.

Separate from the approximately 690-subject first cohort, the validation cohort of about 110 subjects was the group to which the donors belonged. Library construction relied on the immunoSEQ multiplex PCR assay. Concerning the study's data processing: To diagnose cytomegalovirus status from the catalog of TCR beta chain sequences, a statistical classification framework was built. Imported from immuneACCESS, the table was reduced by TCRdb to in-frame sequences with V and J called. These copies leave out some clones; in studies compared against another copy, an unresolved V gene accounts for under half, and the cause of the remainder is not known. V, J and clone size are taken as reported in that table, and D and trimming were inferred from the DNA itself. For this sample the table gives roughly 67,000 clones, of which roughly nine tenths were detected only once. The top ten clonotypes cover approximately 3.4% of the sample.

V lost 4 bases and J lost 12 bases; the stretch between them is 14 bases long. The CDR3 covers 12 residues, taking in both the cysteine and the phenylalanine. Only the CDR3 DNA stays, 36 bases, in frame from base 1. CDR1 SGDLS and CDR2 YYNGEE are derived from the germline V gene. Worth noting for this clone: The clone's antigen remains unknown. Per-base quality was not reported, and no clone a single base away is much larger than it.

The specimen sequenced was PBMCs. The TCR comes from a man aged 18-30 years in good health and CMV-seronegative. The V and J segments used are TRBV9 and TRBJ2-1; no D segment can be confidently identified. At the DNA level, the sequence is TGTGCCAGCAGCCCCCCGGGTCTGTTGCAGTTCTTC. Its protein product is CASSPPGLLQFF.